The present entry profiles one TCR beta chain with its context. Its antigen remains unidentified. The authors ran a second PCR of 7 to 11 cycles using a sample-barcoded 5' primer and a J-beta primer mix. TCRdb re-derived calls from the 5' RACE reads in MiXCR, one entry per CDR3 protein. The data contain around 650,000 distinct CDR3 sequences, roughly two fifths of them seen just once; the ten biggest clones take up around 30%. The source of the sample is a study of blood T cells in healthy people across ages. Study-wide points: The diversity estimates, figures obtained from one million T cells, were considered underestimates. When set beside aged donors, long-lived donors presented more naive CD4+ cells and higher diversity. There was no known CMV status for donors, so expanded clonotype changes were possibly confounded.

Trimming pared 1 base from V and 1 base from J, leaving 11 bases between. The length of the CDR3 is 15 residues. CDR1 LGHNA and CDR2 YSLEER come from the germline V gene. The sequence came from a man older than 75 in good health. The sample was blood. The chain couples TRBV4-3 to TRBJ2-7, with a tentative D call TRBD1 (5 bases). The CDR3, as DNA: TGCGCCAGCAGCCAAGTGATGGGGCAGTCCTACGAGCAGTACTTC. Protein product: CASSQVMGQSYEQYF.